This entry is about one TCR beta chain. Its antigen is undetermined. This record belongs to a study of CD8 T cells in Susac syndrome. In the study overall: Active disease was present in six of the sequenced Susac syndrome patients, whereas roughly 8 of them were in remission.

When the RNA was reverse transcribed, random hexamers were used with an input of 0.5 to 1 ug. By means of immunoSEQ multiplex PCR, TCR beta CDR3 spanning 54 Vbeta and 13 Jbeta underwent amplification. One entry per CDR3 protein results from TCRdb running MiXCR on the immunoSEQ multiplex PCR reads. Of approximately 190,000 distinct CDR3 sequences in the sample, roughly 94% were seen once. Germline values: CDR1 SGHNT, CDR2 YENEEA. Trimming cost V 2 bases and J 9 bases, with 8 bases left between them. The CDR3 sequence is 12 residues long. General observations from the study: The peak of CD8+ clonal expansion in Susac was seen in TEMRA cells and active patients.

This TCR was recovered from a human donor with Susac syndrome. Sequenced material: CD8+ T cells from PBMCs. The genes are TRBV11-3 and TRBJ2-1, with no clear D. CDR3 amino acids: CASSLSSSEQFF. The CDR3 coding sequence is TGTGCCAGCAGCTTATCTTCATCTGAGCAGTTCTTC.